This record covers a single T cell receptor (beta chain). Its antigen is undetermined. The entry originates in a study of T cell responses to AZD1222 COVID-19 vaccine. Findings and limits, study-wide: Only after the peak T cell response were repertoires sampled. In the spike-specific TCR repertoire, nearly half reportedly target unmutated variant regions.

Some clones are missing from TCRdb's copy, which holds only in-frame ones; the method was immunoSEQ multiplex PCR. The sample shows roughly 140,000 clones, approximately 90% of them seen only once. The V gene lost 3 bases and the J gene lost 2 bases, with 10 bases spanning the gap. The CDR3 sequence is 15 residues long. From germline, CDR1 is MRHNA and CDR2 SNTAGT. This specimen consisted of peripheral blood, obtained on day 0 of MenACWY control vaccination. The chain carries TRBV6-4 and TRBJ2-2, with D unclear. The clonotype originates from an adult in good health. CDR3 amino acids: CASSENSLNTGELFF. The CDR3 DNA reads TGTGCCAGCAGTGAAAACAGCCTTAACACCGGGGAGCTGTTTTTT.